This T cell receptor (beta chain) was identified in a study of long-term antiretroviral therapy in people with HIV. Turning to the study itself: By about a decade, the earliest samples predate the 2015 immediate-ART recommendation.

Assay version v3.0 of immunoSEQ was used, and it was run at survey level. Here immunoSEQ multiplex PCR was the method, and the copy in TCRdb shows in-frame clones only, minus some. The sample shows 20,000 to 25,000 clones, around nine tenths of them seen only once. This clone was picked up one time. What it binds is not known. Study results and limitations: Blood sampling spanned 2004 to 2017, possibly under older ART regimens. Despite increasing after ART, diversity remained lower than that of transplant donor controls. HIV repertoires had narrower CDR3 length ranges than controls.

Trimming took 3 bases from V and 5 from J; bases not matched to a gene: 10. From germline, CDR1 is KGHSH and CDR2 LQKENI. The CDR3 is 16 amino acids. The source was unsorted PBMCs, collected 0.2 years before starting antiretroviral therapy. The source of this sequence is a young man with HIV. The chain has TRBV18 and TRBJ2-5; 9 bases are shared with TRBD1. The CDR3 DNA reads as TGTGCCAGCTCACCCGAACAGGGGGCTAGGGTGGAGACCCAGTACTTC. Protein sequence: CASSPEQGARVETQYF.